This TCR beta chain comes out of a study of blood T cell repertoires in COVID-19. Overall study context: Italy, Spain and the United States were the sources of the convalescent and acute COVID-19 samples. PBMCs, B-cell-depleted T cells, or T cells provided the cDNA or gDNA that made up the material.

V lost 6 bases to trimming and J lost 4 bases; unmatched junction nucleotides: 6. Per germline, CDR1 MNHEY and CDR2 SVGEGT. The CDR3 runs to 14 residues. As originally analysed: Estimation of nucleated cell counts was performed using reference gene primer amplification. Sequencing was performed with immunoSEQ multiplex PCR; in TCRdb, only in-frame clones are kept and a portion is missing. For V, J and clone size, that table is used; D and trimming come from the DNA. The sample contains under 250,000 clones, less than 90% of which appear only once. This receptor was taken from a man aged 60-69 years with acute or convalescent COVID-19. The genes are TRBV6-2 or TRBV6-3 and TRBJ1-2; 9 nucleotides agree with TRBD1. Sequenced sample: peripheral blood. Here the CDR3 DNA reads TGTGCCAGCAGCTTACAGGGGGCGTTCTATGGCTACACCTTC. Protein sequence: CASSLQGAFYGYTF.